This T cell receptor beta chain was observed in a study of blood T cells in healthy people across ages. Trimming cost V 5 bases and J 1 base; bases outside gene matches: 8. The germline V gene encodes CDR1 SEHNR and CDR2 FQNEAQ (reference sequence). CDR3 length: 17 amino acids. Sample-barcoded 5' priming and a J-beta primer mix drove a second PCR of roughly 6 to 12 cycles. Every cDNA molecule bore a tag from a template-switch adaptor containing 12 random nucleotides. Sequencing of every sample gave 3 million or more CDR3-containing paired-end reads. Each CDR3 protein gets one entry after TCRdb re-called the 5' RACE reads with MiXCR. The sample contains around 990,000 distinct CDR3 sequences, less than 45% of which appear only once. Broader study findings: With donor CMV status unknown, expanded clonotype changes were possibly confounded.

This clonotype occurred a few times. What it recognizes is unknown. Per sample, no less than 6 micrograms of total RNA were extracted. The sequenced material came from blood. The rearrangement uses TRBV7-9 and TRBJ2-6; TRBD1 aligns across 7 bases. This receptor was identified in a man younger than 35 in good health. As DNA, the CDR3 is TGTGCCAGCAGCCAGACAGGGAAAACTTCTGGGGCCAACGTCCTGACTTTC. This translates into CASSQTGKTSGANVLTF.